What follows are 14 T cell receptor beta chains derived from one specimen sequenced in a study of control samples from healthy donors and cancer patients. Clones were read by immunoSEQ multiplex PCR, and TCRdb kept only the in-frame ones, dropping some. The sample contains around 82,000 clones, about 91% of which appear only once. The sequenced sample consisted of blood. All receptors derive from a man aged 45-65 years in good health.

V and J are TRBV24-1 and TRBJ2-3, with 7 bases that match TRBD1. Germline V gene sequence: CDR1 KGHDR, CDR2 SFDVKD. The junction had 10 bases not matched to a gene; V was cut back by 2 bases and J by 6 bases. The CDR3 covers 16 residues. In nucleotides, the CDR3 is TGTGCCACCAGTGATTCCGGACAGGTACGAGGGGATACGCAGTATTTT. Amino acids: CATSDSGQVRGDTQYF.

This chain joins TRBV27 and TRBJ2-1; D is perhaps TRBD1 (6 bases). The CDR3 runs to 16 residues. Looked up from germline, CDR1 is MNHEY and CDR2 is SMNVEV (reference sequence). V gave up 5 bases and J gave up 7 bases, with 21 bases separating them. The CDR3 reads CASSLRQTGLGNEQFF. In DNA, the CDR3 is TGTGCCAGCAGTCTCAGGCAGACAGGCCTGGGGAATGAGCAGTTCTTC.

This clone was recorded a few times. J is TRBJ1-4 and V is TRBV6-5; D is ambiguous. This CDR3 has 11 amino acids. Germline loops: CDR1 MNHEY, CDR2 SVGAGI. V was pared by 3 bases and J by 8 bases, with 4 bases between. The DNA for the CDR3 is TGTGCCAGCAGTTATCGGGAAAAACTGTTTTTT. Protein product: CASSYREKLFF.

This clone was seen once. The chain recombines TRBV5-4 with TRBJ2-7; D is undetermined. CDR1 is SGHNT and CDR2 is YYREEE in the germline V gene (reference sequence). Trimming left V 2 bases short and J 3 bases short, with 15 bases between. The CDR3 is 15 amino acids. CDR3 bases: TGTGCCAGCAGCTTACGGACCATAACATACTACGAGCAGTACTTC. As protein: CASSLRTITYYEQYF.

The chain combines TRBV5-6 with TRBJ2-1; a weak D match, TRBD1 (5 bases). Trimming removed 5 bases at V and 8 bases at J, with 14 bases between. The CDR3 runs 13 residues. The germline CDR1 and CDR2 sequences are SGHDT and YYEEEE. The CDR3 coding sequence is TGTGCCAGCAGTTCCCTGGGGCTCCATGAGCAGTTCTTC. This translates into CASSSLGLHEQFF.

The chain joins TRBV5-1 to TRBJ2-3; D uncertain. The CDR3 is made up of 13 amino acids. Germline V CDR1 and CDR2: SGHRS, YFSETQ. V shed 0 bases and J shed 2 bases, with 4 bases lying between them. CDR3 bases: TGCGCCAGCAGCTTGGGCGACACAGATACGCAGTATTTT. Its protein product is CASSLGDTDTQYF. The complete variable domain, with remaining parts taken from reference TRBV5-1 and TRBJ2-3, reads KAGVTQTPRYLIKTRGQQVTLSCSPISGHRSVSWYQQTPGQGLQFLFEYFSETQRNKGNFPGRFSGRQFSNSRSEMNVSTLELGDSALYLCASSLGDTDTQYFGPGTRLTVL.

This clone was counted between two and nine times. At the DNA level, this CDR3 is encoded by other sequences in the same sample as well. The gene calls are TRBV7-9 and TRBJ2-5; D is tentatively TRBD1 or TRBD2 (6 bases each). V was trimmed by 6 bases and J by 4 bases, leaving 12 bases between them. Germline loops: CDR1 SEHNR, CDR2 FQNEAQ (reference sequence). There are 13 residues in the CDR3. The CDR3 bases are TGTGCCAGCAGTTCCCGGGGGCCAGAGACCCAGTACTTC. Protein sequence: CASSSRGPETQYF.

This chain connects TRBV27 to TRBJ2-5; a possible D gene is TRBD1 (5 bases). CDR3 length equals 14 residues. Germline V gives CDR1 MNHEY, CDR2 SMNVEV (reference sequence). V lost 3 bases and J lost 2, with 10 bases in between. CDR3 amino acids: CASSLQGQQETQYF. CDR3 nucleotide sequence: TGTGCCAGCAGTTTGCAGGGCCAACAAGAGACCCAGTACTTC.

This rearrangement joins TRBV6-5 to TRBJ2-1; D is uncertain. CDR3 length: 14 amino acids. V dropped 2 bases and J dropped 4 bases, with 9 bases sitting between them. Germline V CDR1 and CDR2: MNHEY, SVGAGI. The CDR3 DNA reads TGTGCCAGCAGTTACGGGCAGCAGTACAATGAGCAGTTCTTC. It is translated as CASSYGQQYNEQFF.

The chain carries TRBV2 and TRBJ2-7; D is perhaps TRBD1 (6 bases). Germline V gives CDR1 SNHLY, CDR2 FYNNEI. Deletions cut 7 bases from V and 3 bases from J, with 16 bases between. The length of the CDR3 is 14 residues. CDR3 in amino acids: CASKSGQTSYEQYF. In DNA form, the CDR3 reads TGTGCCAGCAAGTCTGGACAGACGAGCTACGAGCAGTACTTC.

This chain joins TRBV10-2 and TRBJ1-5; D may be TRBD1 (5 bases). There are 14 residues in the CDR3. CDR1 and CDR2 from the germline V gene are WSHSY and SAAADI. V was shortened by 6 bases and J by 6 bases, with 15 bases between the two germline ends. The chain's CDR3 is CASSVPGMGQPQHF. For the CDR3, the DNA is TGCGCCAGCAGCGTTCCAGGGATGGGTCAGCCCCAGCATTTT.

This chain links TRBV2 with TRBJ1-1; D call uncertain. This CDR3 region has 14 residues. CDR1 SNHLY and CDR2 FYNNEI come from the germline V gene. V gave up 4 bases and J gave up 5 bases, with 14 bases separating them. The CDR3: CASSASLGWTEAFF. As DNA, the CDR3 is TGTGCCAGCAGTGCTTCTTTGGGGTGGACTGAAGCTTTCTTT.

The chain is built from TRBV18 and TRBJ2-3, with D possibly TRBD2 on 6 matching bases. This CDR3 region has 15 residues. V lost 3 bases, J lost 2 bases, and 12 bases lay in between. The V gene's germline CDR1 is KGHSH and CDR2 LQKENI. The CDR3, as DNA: TGTGCCAGCTCACCGGGGGGACGGAACACAGATACGCAGTATTTT. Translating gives CASSPGGRNTDTQYF.

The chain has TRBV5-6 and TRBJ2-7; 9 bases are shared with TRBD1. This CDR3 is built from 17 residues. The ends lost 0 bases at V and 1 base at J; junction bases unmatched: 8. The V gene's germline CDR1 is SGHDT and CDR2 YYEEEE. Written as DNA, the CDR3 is TGTGCCAGCAGCTTGGCCGGACAGGGGCTATTATCCTACGAGCAGTACTTC. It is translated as CASSLAGQGLLSYEQYF.